Below, 8 T cell receptor beta chains from the same sample are listed, as sequenced in a study of blood T cell repertoires in COVID-19. TCRdb's copy holds only in-frame clones and misses some; the assay was immunoSEQ multiplex PCR. The repertoire includes about 200,000 clones, 80% of them detected once, and about 13% sits in the top ten. The sequenced sample was peripheral blood. The receptors derive from a human donor in a cohort sampled during active COVID-19.

This sequence joins TRBV5-4 and TRBJ2-6; no clear D gene. Germline V lookup: CDR1 SGHNT, CDR2 YYREEE (reference sequence). The V end was cut by 4 bases, the J end by 0 bases, with 8 bases between. The CDR3 loop spans 15 amino acids. Here the CDR3 reads CASSLRFSGANVLTF. The CDR3 DNA follows: TGTGCCAGCAGCCTGCGGTTCTCTGGGGCCAACGTCCTGACTTTC.

The rearrangement joins TRBV5-5 to TRBJ1-2, with TRBD1 identical over 9 bases. The trim removed 4 bases at V and 4 bases at J, leaving 5 bases unmatched. The CDR3 is 14 residues long. Germline CDR1 is SGHKS and CDR2 is YYEKEE (reference sequence). CDR3 protein: CASSHGTGTYGYTF. The CDR3 nucleotides read TGTGCCAGCAGCCACGGGACAGGGACCTATGGCTACACCTTC.

In its sample, this clone ranks as medium-sized (0.01 to 0.1%). This rearrangement joins TRBV7-9 to TRBJ2-5; a weak D match, TRBD2 (5 bases). This CDR3 is built from 14 residues. The germline V and J ends were trimmed by 5 bases and 5 bases, with 15 bases remaining between them. Looked up from germline, CDR1 is SEHNR and CDR2 is FQNEAQ (reference sequence). CDR3 in DNA: TGTGCCAGCAGCGAAGTGGGAGCCGCGGAGACCCAGTACTTC. Residues: CASSEVGAAETQYF. Complete variable domain (other parts from reference TRBV7-9 and TRBJ2-5): DTGVSQNPRHKITKRGQNVTFRCDPISEHNRLYWYRQTLGQGPEFLTYFQNEAQLEKSRLLSDRFSAERPKGSFSTLEIQRTEQGDSAMYLCASSEVGAAETQYFGPGTRLLVL.

This sequence joins TRBV5-4 and TRBJ2-1; tentative D call: TRBD1 (6 bases). The CDR3 sequence is 15 residues long. Germline assignment: CDR1 SGHNT and CDR2 YYREEE (reference sequence). V was clipped by 2 bases and J by 7 bases, with 16 bases between them. The CDR3 DNA follows: TGTGCCAGCAGCTTCTTTGACAGGACAACTAATGAGCAGTTCTTC. Its translation is CASSFFDRTTNEQFF.

This chain joins TRBV4-2 and TRBJ2-4; 10 positions agree with TRBD2. The germline V gene has CDR1 LGHNA and CDR2 YNFKEQ. V was pared by 0 bases and J by 8 bases, with 7 bases of the junction left unmatched. The CDR3 length is 16 residues. The chain's CDR3 is CASSQDRASGSDIQYF. The DNA of the CDR3 is TGTGCCAGCAGCCAAGACAGGGCTAGCGGGAGCGACATTCAGTACTTC.

This sequence joins TRBV5-4 and TRBJ2-3; possibly TRBD2 for D (7 bases). CDR1 and CDR2 from the germline V gene are SGHNT and YYREEE (reference sequence). CDR3 length: 17 residues. The germline V and J ends were trimmed by 4 bases and 1 base, with 19 bases remaining between them. The CDR3 DNA reads as TGTGCCAGCAGCAGGTCCCTGGGGGGGGCCCGCACAGATACGCAGTATTTT. Translation: CASSRSLGGARTDTQYF. The full variable domain, in which reference TRBV5-4 and TRBJ2-3 provide the parts outside the CDR3, is ETGVTQSPTHLIKTRGQQVTLRCSSQSGHNTVSWYQQALGQGPQFIFQYYREEENGRGNFPPRFSGLQFPNYSSELNVNALELDDSALYLCASSRSLGGARTDTQYFGPGTRLTVL.

This chain uses TRBV11-2 with TRBJ1-2; 7 nucleotides match TRBD1. CDR1 and CDR2 (germline): SGHAT, FQNNGV. With V trimmed by 4 bases and J by 7 bases, 12 bases remained unmatched. The CDR3 length is 15 residues. The CDR3 DNA reads TGTGCCAGCAGCTCGATAGGGGGCAGGGGACGTGGCTACACCTTC. Protein sequence: CASSSIGGRGRGYTF.

This clone showed up just a few times. This chain uses TRBV5-1 with TRBJ2-7; TRBD2 aligns across 12 bases. Germline V CDR1 and CDR2: SGHRS, YFSETQ. The CDR3 extends over 15 amino acids. J gave up 2 bases and V 3 bases, and 3 bases lay outside the gene matches. The CDR3: CASSSLAGGTYEQYF. CDR3 nucleotide sequence: TGCGCCAGCAGCTCCCTAGCGGGAGGGACCTACGAGCAGTACTTC. The full variable domain, rest sourced from reference TRBV5-1 and TRBJ2-7, is KAGVTQTPRYLIKTRGQQVTLSCSPISGHRSVSWYQQTPGQGLQFLFEYFSETQRNKGNFPGRFSGRQFSNSRSEMNVSTLELGDSALYLCASSSLAGGTYEQYFGPGTRLTVT.